This T cell receptor (beta chain) was sequenced for a study of blood T cell repertoires in COVID-19. Overall study: Sites across the United States, Italy and Spain contributed samples from acute and convalescent COVID-19. PBMCs, B-cell-depleted T cells, or T cells provided the cDNA or gDNA that made up the material.

As handled by the study authors: Reference gene primer amplification gave nucleated cell count estimates. Clones were read by immunoSEQ multiplex PCR, and TCRdb kept only the in-frame ones, dropping some. The V and J calls and clone size are taken from that table; D and trimming were inferred from the DNA. The sample has 140,000 or so clones, just under 90% seen once. The CDR3 length is 13 residues. Germline CDR1 reads SGHAT; CDR2 reads FQDESV (reference sequence). V was trimmed by 4 bases and J by 7 bases, leaving 10 bases between them. J is TRBJ2-2 and V is TRBV11-1, with D perhaps TRBD1 (6 bases). Sample: peripheral blood. The sequence derives from a woman over 75 with acute or convalescent COVID-19. Here the CDR3 reads CASSSTGFGELFF. CDR3 DNA: TGTGCCAGCAGCTCTACAGGGTTCGGGGAGCTGTTTTTT. Full variable domain (missing parts from reference TRBV11-1 and TRBJ2-2): EAEVAQSPRYKITEKSQAVAFWCDPISGHATLYWYRQILGQGPELLVQFQDESVVDDSQLPKDRFSAERLKGVDSTLKIQPAELGDSAMYLCASSSTGFGELFFGEGSRLTVL.